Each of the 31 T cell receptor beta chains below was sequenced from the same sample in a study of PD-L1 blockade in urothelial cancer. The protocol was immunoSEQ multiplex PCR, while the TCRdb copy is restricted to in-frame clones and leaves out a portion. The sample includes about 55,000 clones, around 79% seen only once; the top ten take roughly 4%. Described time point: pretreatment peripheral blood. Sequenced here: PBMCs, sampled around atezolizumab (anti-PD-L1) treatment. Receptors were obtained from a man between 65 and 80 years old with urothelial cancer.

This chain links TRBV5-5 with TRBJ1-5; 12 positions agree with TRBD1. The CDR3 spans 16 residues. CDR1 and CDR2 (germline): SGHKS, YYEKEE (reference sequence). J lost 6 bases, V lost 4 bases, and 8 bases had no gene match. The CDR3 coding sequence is TGTGCCAGCAGCCCAGGGACAGGGGGCGCGGGTCAGCCCCAGCATTTT. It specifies CASSPGTGGAGQPQHF.

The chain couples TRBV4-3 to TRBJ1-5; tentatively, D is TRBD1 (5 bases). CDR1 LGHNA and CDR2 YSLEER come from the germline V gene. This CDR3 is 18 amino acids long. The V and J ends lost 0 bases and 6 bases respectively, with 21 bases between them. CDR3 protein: CASSQEWANRRSGQPQHF. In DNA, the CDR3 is TGCGCCAGCAGCCAAGAGTGGGCTAACAGGCGTTCAGGTCAGCCCCAGCATTTT.

CDR3 in DNA: TGTGCCAGCAGCCCAGGGGCTAGCGGGTTGAAAGAGACCCAGTACTTC. Amino acid sequence: CASSPGASGLKETQYF. The V call is TRBV9, the J call TRBJ2-5; 8 bases agree with TRBD2. Germline loops: CDR1 SGDLS, CDR2 YYNGEE. This CDR3 has 16 residues. With V trimmed by 4 bases and J by 3 bases, 11 bases remained unmatched.

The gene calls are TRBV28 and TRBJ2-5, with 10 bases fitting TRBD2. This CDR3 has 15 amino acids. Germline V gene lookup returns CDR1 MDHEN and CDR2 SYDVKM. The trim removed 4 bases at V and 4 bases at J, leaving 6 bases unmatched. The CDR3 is CASSSLLAGVETQYF. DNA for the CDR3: TGTGCCAGCAGTTCCCTCCTAGCGGGAGTAGAGACCCAGTACTTC.

CDR3 protein: CASTVGRGSPNEQFF. DNA of the CDR3: TGTGCCAGCACGGTTGGGCGGGGATCCCCTAATGAGCAGTTCTTC. The chain employs TRBV2 and TRBJ2-1, with D perhaps matching TRBD2 (6 bases). Trimming took off 7 bases at V and 7 bases at J, with 20 bases between the two ends. This CDR3 is 15 amino acids long. Germline V CDR1 and CDR2: SNHLY, FYNNEI.

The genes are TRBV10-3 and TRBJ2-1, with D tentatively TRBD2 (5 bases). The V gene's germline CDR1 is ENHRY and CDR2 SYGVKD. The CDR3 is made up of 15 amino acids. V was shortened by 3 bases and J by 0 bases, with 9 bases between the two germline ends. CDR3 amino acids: CAISELVDSYNEQFF. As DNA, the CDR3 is TGTGCCATCAGTGAACTAGTGGACTCCTACAATGAGCAGTTCTTC.

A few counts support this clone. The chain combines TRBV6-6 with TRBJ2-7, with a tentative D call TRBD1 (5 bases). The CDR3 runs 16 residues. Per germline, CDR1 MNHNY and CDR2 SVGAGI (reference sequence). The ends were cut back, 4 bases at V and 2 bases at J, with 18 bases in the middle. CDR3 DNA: TGTGCCAGCAGTTCCCGACAGTCTTCACCTCCCTACGAGCAGTACTTC. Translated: CASSSRQSSPPYEQYF.

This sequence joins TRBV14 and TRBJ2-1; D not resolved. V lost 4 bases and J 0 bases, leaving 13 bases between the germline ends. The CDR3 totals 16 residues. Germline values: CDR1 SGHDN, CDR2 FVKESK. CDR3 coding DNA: TGTGCCAGCAGCCCAGCCCTAGGCTTCTCCTACAATGAGCAGTTCTTC. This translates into CASSPALGFSYNEQFF.

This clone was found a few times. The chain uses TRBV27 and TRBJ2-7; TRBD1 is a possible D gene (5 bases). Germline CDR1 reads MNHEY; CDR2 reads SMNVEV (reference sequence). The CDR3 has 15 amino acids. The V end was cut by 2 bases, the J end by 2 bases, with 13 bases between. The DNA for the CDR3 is TGTGCCAGCAGTTTAAGTTGGACACCTACCTACGAGCAGTACTTC. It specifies CASSLSWTPTYEQYF.

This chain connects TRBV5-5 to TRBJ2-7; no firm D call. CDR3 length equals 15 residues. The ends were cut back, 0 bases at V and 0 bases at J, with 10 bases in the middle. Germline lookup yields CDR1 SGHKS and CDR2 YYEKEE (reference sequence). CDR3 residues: CASSLAALSSYEQYF. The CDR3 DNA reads TGTGCCAGCAGCTTGGCTGCACTTAGCTCCTACGAGCAGTACTTC.

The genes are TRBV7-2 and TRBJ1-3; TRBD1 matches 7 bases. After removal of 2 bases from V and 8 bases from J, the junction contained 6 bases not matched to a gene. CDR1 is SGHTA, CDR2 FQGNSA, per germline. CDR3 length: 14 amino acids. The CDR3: CASSLRDSGDTIYF. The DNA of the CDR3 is TGTGCCAGCAGCTTACGGGACAGCGGTGACACCATATATTTT.

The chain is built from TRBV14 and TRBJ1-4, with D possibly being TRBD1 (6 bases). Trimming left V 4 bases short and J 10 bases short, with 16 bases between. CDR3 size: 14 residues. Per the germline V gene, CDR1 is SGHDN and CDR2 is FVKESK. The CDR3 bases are TGTGCCAGCAGCCCCGTAGGGGGAGTCAGAAAACTGTTTTTT. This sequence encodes CASSPVGGVRKLFF.

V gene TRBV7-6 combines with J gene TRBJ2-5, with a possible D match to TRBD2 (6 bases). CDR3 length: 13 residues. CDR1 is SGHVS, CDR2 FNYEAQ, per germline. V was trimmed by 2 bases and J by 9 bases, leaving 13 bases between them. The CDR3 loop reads CASSLSEWEAQYF. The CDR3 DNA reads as TGTGCCAGCAGCTTAAGTGAGTGGGAGGCCCAGTACTTC.

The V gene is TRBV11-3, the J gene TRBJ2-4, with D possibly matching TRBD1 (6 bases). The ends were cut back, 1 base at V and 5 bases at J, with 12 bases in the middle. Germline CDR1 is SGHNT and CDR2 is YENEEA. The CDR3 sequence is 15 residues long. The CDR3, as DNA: TGTGCCAGCAGCTTAGTGGCAGGGGCGCAAAACATTCAGTACTTC. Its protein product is CASSLVAGAQNIQYF.

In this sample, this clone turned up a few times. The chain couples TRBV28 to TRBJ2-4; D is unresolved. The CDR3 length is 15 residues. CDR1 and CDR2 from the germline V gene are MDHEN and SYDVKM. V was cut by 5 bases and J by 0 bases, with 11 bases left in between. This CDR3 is CASSVAGVAKNIQYF. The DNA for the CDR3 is TGTGCCAGCAGTGTAGCCGGAGTAGCCAAAAACATTCAGTACTTC.

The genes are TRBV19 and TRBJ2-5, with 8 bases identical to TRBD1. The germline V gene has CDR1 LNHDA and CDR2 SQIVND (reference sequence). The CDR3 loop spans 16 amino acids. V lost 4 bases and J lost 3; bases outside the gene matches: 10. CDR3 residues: CASSRTGKGGEETQYF. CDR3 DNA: TGTGCCAGTAGTAGGACAGGGAAGGGTGGAGAAGAGACCCAGTACTTC.

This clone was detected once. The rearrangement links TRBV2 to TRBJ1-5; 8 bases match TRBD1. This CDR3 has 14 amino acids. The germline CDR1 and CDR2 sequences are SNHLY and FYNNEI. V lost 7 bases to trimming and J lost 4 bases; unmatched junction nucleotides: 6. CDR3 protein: CASKPGQANQPQHF. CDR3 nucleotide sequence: TGTGCCAGCAAACCGGGACAGGCGAATCAGCCCCAGCATTTT. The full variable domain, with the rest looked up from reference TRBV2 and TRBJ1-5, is EPEVTQTPSHQVTQMGQEVILRCVPISNHLYFYWYRQILGQKVEFLVSFYNNEISEKSEIFDDQFSVERPDGSNFTLKIRSTKLEDSAMYFCASKPGQANQPQHFGDGTRLSIL.

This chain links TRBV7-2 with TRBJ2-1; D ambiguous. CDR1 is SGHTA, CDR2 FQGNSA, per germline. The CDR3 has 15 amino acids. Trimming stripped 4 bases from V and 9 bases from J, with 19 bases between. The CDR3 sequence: CASSSRWLSDAEQFF. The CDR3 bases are TGTGCCAGCAGCTCGAGGTGGTTGTCGGATGCTGAGCAGTTCTTC.

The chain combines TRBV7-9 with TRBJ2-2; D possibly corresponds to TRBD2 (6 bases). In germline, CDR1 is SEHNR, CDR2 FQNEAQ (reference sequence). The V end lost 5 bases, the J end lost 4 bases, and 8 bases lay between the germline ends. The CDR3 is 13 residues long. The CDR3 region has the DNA TGTGCCAGCAGCAAGGGAGGCACCGGGGAGCTGTTTTTT. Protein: CASSKGGTGELFF.

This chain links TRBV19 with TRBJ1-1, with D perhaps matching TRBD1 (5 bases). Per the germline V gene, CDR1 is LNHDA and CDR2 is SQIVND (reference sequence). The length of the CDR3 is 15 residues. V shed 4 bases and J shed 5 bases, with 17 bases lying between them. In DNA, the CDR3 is TGTGCCAGTAGTACCACTCTCGGGGGAAGGACTGAAGCTTTCTTT. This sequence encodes CASSTTLGGRTEAFF.

As DNA, the CDR3 is TGCGCCAGCAGCTTGGAACTAGCCCAATATAATGAGCAGTTCTTC. Protein: CASSLELAQYNEQFF. V gene TRBV5-1 combines with J gene TRBJ2-1, with a possible D match to TRBD2 (6 bases). CDR3 length: 15 residues. V was clipped by 0 bases and J by 7 bases, with 14 bases between them. Germline CDR1 reads SGHRS; CDR2 reads YFSETQ.

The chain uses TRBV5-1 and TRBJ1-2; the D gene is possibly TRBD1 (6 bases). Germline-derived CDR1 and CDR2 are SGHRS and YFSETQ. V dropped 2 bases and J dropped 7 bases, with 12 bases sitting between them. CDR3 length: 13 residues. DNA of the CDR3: TGCGCCAGCAGCTTCAAACAGGGCGGTGGCTACACCTTC. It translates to CASSFKQGGGYTF.

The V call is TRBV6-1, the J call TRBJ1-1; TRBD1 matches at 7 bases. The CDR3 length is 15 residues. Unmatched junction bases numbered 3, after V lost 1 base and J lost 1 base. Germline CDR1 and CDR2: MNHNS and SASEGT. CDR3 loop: CASSEGTGQNTEAFF. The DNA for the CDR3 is TGTGCCAGCAGTGAAGGGACAGGACAGAACACTGAAGCTTTCTTT.

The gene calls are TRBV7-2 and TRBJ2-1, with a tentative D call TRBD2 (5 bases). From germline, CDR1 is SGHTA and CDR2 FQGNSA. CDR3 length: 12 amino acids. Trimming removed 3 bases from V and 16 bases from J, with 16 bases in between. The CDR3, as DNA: TGTGCCAGCAGCTTTCTAGCTGGTATAGGTTTCTTC. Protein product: CASSFLAGIGFF. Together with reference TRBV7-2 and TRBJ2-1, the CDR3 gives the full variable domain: GAGVSQSPSNKVTEKGKDVELRCDPISGHTALYWYRQSLGQGLEFLIYFQGNSAPDKSGLPSDRFSAERTGGSVSTLTIQRTQQEDSAVYLCASSFLAGIGFFGPGTRLTVL.

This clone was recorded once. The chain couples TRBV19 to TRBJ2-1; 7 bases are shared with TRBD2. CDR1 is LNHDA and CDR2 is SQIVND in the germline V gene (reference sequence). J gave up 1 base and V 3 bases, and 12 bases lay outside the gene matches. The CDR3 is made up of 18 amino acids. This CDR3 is CASSIGAGVLPSYNEQFF. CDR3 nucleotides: TGTGCCAGTAGTATTGGGGCGGGAGTGCTCCCATCCTACAATGAGCAGTTCTTC.

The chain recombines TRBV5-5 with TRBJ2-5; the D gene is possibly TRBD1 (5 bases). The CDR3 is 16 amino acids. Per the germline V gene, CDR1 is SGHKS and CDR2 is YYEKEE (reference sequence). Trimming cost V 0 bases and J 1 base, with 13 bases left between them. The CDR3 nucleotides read TGTGCCAGCAGCTTGGTGGGCAGGGATTTCCAAGAGACCCAGTACTTC. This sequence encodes CASSLVGRDFQETQYF.

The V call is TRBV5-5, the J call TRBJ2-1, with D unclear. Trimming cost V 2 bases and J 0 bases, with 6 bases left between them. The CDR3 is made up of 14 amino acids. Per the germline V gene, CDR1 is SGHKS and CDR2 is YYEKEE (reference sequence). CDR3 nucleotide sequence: TGTGCCAGCAGCTTCGTCCGCTCCTACAATGAGCAGTTCTTC. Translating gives CASSFVRSYNEQFF.

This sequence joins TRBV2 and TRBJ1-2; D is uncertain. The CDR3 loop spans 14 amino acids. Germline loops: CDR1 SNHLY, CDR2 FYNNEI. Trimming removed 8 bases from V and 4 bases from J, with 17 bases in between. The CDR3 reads CASQAGGGGYGYTF. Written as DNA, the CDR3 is TGTGCCAGCCAGGCGGGTGGAGGAGGCTATGGCTACACCTTC. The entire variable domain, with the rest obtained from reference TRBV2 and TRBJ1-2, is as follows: EPEVTQTPSHQVTQMGQEVILRCVPISNHLYFYWYRQILGQKVEFLVSFYNNEISEKSEIFDDQFSVERPDGSNFTLKIRSTKLEDSAMYFCASQAGGGGYGYTFGSGTRLTVV.

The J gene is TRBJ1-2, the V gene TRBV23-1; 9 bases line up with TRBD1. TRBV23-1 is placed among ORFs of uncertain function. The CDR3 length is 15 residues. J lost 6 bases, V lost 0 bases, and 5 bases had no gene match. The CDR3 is CASSQSRDREDGYTF. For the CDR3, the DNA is TGCGCCAGCAGTCAATCGAGGGACAGGGAAGATGGCTACACCTTC.

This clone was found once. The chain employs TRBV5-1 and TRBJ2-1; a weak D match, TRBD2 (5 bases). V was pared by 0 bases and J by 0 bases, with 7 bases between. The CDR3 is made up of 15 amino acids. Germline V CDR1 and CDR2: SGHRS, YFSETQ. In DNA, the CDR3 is TGCGCCAGCAGCTTGGAAGGGAGCTCCTACAATGAGCAGTTCTTC. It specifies CASSLEGSSYNEQFF.

In nucleotides, the CDR3 is TGTGCCAGCAGTGGGACTAGCGGGAGTGGTAATACGCAGTATTTT. Its protein is CASSGTSGSGNTQYF. V and J are TRBV2 and TRBJ2-3, with 13 bases aligning to TRBD2. Trimming took 4 bases from V and 7 from J; bases not matched to a gene: 5. CDR3 length equals 15 residues. Germline V gene lookup returns CDR1 SNHLY and CDR2 FYNNEI.